This TCR beta chain was identified during a study of patients and donors after allogeneic stem cell transplantation. Germline V lookup: CDR1 MGHRA, CDR2 YSYEKL. The CDR3 consists of 16 residues. Trimming took 4 bases from V and 7 from J, leaving 21 bases between them. This clonotype was seen a handful of times. TCRdb fed the RT-PCR reads into MiXCR, producing one record per CDR3 protein. The data contain some 880,000 distinct CDR3 sequences, more than 15% of them seen just once; the ten biggest clones take up 5.5% to 6.5%. The chain combines TRBV4-1 with TRBJ2-3; D may be TRBD2 (6 bases). The sequencing input was blood, either unsorted or a sorted T cell fraction (not recorded which). This sequence originates from a human donor who was either an allogeneic HSCT recipient or a stem cell or donor lymphocyte infusion donor (not recorded which). It is not recorded whose cells these are; they may come from a transplant donor. The DNA of the CDR3 is TGCGCCAGCAGCCCACCGCTAGCGCTGGGTGGGTATACGCAGTATTTT. Translated: CASSPPLALGGYTQYF.